The sequence of this T cell receptor (beta chain) was determined in a study of tumor-infiltrating lymphocytes in primary liver carcinoma. Study-wide background: Both sexes were represented among patients, who were 30 to 69 years old.

The template, around 540 ng total RNA, yielded TCR beta cDNA made with a constant-region primer. TCR beta libraries came from three nested multiplex PCR rounds using slightly modified ARM-PCR. Amplification in the first two PCR rounds was performed using TRBV1-TRBV30 forward primers and a C-beta reverse primer for about 10 cycles each. Each CDR3 protein gets one entry after TCRdb re-called the multiplex PCR reads with MiXCR. The sample carries some 190,000 distinct CDR3 sequences, 50% to 75% recorded once. This clonotype was recorded only once. An end of the junction does not agree with germline; a read error may underlie this. The CDR3 runs 15 residues. The germline V gene encodes CDR1 SGHAT and CDR2 FQDESV (reference sequence). Germline DNA was also extracted, with blood RNA taken from unsorted whole blood.

The receptor's source is a middle-aged man with primary liver carcinoma and hepatitis B virus infection. Sequenced sample: peripheral blood. J is TRBJ2-1 and V is TRBV11-1; D not resolved. Written as DNA, the CDR3 is TGTGCCGGCAGCTTAAAAACCGTCCTTTACAATGAGCAGTTCTTC. This codes for CAGSLKTVLYNEQFF.